A single sample is the source of the 27 T cell receptor beta chains below, sequenced in a study of T cells after yellow fever vaccination. MiXCR, applied by TCRdb to the 5' RACE reads, yields one record per CDR3 protein. The data show hundreds of thousands of distinct CDR3 sequences, with about a fifth seen just once and about 17% held by the top ten. The input for sequencing was PBMCs, taken about 20 days after the first yellow fever vaccination. The origin of the receptors is a man aged 18 to 29 who received the YFV17D yellow fever vaccine.

The chain recombines TRBV5-1 with TRBJ2-7; no clear D. The germline V gene has CDR1 SGHRS and CDR2 YFSETQ. The length of the CDR3 is 12 residues. Between the trimmed V and J ends, which lost 0 bases and 6 bases, there was a span of 7 bases. CDR3 sequence: CASSLGDLEQYF. The DNA for the CDR3 is TGCGCCAGCAGCTTGGGCGACCTCGAGCAGTACTTC.

This chain joins TRBV5-5 and TRBJ2-7; D possibly corresponds to TRBD2 (6 bases). The germline gives CDR1 SGHKS, CDR2 YYEKEE (reference sequence). CDR3 length: 14 residues. Deletions cut 5 bases from V and 1 base from J, with 13 bases between. CDR3 residues: CASRGSGGSYEQYV. The DNA of the CDR3 is TGTGCCAGCAGGGGATCCGGGGGTTCCTACGAGCAGTACGTC.

The chain couples TRBV29-1 to TRBJ2-1; D may match TRBD1 or TRBD2 (5 bases each). The ends were cut back, 7 bases at V and 5 bases at J, with 24 bases in the middle. CDR3 length: 16 amino acids. Germline V gene lookup returns CDR1 SQVTM and CDR2 ANQGSEA. The CDR3 region is CSAEGLAYLGDNEQFF. CDR3 bases: TGCAGCGCCGAAGGATTAGCATATCTGGGGGACAATGAGCAGTTCTTC.

The gene calls are TRBV5-4 and TRBJ2-7; tentatively, D is TRBD1 (7 bases). The germline gives CDR1 SGHNT, CDR2 YYREEE (reference sequence). CDR3 length: 13 amino acids. Trimming removed 3 bases at V and 9 bases at J, with 16 bases between. The CDR3 sequence: CASSWDTEGAQYF. Here the CDR3 DNA reads TGTGCCAGCAGCTGGGATACGGAGGGGGCGCAGTACTTC.

This clonotype has only a few counts. The chain joins TRBV10-2 to TRBJ2-1; 8 bases match TRBD2. CDR1 is WSHSY, CDR2 SAAADI, per germline. This CDR3 is built from 15 residues. J was trimmed by 7 bases and V by 6 bases; bases with no gene match: 11. The CDR3 spells CASRVTIAGNNEQFF. In DNA form, the CDR3 reads TGCGCCAGCAGGGTGACTATAGCGGGGAATAATGAGCAGTTCTTC.

Only a few counts were recorded for this clonotype. CDR3 bases: TGCAGCGTTGGACAGACCCGTGAAAAACTGTTTTTT. Translated, it gives CSVGQTREKLFF. V and J are TRBV29-1 and TRBJ1-4, with a weak D call TRBD1 (5 bases). The CDR3 is 12 residues long. CDR1 SQVTM and CDR2 ANQGSEA come from the germline V gene. Trimming shortened V by 4 bases and J by 7 bases, and 10 bases separated the two germline ends.

The CDR3 DNA sequence: TGTGCCAGCAGTTTGCTAGGCGTCAGGGGACGTATGCCCCAGCATTTT. Translated, it gives CASSLLGVRGRMPQHF. V gene TRBV12-3 or TRBV12-4 combines with J gene TRBJ1-5, with D perhaps TRBD1 (6 bases). V was pared by 3 bases and J by 9 bases, with 21 bases between. The CDR3 runs 16 residues.

J is TRBJ1-1 and V is TRBV20-1; a possible D gene is TRBD1 (5 bases). The CDR3 is made up of 15 amino acids. Trimming pared 0 bases from V and 3 bases from J, leaving 14 bases between. Germline-derived CDR1 and CDR2 are DFQATT and SNEGSKA (reference sequence). CDR3 nucleotide sequence: TGCAGTGCTAGAGAGGCCCGGGCGGGGGACACTGAAGCTTTCTTT. Amino acids: CSAREARAGDTEAFF.

The rearrangement joins TRBV5-1 to TRBJ2-7; no reliable D call. The V gene's germline CDR1 is SGHRS and CDR2 YFSETQ. The length of the CDR3 is 14 residues. Trimming cost V 4 bases and J 2 bases, with 13 bases left between them. The CDR3: CASSLVLNAYEQYF. The CDR3 nucleotides are TGCGCCAGCAGCCTAGTCTTGAATGCCTACGAGCAGTACTTC. The entire variable domain, with the rest obtained from reference TRBV5-1 and TRBJ2-7, is as follows: KAGVTQTPRYLIKTRGQQVTLSCSPISGHRSVSWYQQTPGQGLQFLFEYFSETQRNKGNFPGRFSGRQFSNSRSEMNVSTLELGDSALYLCASSLVLNAYEQYFGPGTRLTVT.

This clonotype has a handful of counts. The V gene is TRBV5-1, the J gene TRBJ2-2, with D possibly matching TRBD2 (5 bases). V lost 3 bases and J lost 7, with 13 bases in between. The CDR3 has 14 residues. Germline-derived CDR1 and CDR2 are SGHRS and YFSETQ. The DNA of the CDR3 is TGCGCCAGCAGCTGGAGGACCGGAGGCGGGGAGCTGTTTTTT. Its protein product is CASSWRTGGGELFF.

This clonotype was seen a handful of times. The CDR3 DNA reads TGTGCCAGCAGCCAAGACACACAGGGGCGGTCCTACACCTTC. It translates to CASSQDTQGRSYTF. The V gene is TRBV3-1, the J gene TRBJ1-2, with 7 nucleotides matching TRBD1. Germline lookup yields CDR1 LGHDT and CDR2 YNNKEL (reference sequence). The CDR3 contains 14 residues. V gave up 0 bases and J gave up 10 bases; unmatched junction bases: 8.

This clonotype showed up just a few times. The chain combines TRBV6-2 or TRBV6-3 with TRBJ2-7, with a weak D call TRBD2 (7 bases). The V gene's germline CDR1 is MNHEY and CDR2 SVGEGT. The length of the CDR3 is 15 residues. V dropped 0 bases and J dropped 5 bases, with 14 bases sitting between them. CDR3 coding DNA: TGTGCCAGCAGTTACTCGGTCGGGGGGCGGAACGAGCAGTACTTC. Its protein product is CASSYSVGGRNEQYF.

This clonotype has a handful of counts. CDR3: CASSQDDGGQETQYF. For the CDR3, the DNA is TGCGCCAGCAGCCAAGACGACGGAGGCCAAGAGACCCAGTACTTC. The chain is built from TRBV4-1 and TRBJ2-5; D perhaps matches TRBD2 (5 bases). Trimming pared 0 bases from V and 1 base from J, leaving 9 bases between. Germline values: CDR1 MGHRA, CDR2 YSYEKL. This CDR3 spans 15 amino acids.

This clonotype was counted a few times. The rearrangement joins TRBV21-1 to TRBJ2-1. TRBV21-1 is marked as a pseudogene. This CDR3 has 13 amino acids. Here the CDR3 reads CASIPSSYNEQFF. The CDR3 region has the DNA TGTGCCAGCATCCCAAGCTCCTACAATGAGCAGTTCTTC.

This clonotype was recorded at least ten times. This chain connects TRBV12-3 or TRBV12-4 to TRBJ1-2; 7 bases fit TRBD1. The length of the CDR3 is 12 residues. The junction had 0 bases not matched to a gene; V was cut back by 5 bases and J by 3 bases. CDR3 nucleotides: TGTGCCAGCAGTCAGGGGGACTATGGCTACACCTTC. Residues: CASSQGDYGYTF.

This clonotype was counted only a few times. As DNA, the CDR3 is TGTGCCAGCAGTTGGCAGGGGGCCGGCACAGATACGCAGTATTTT. Residues: CASSWQGAGTDTQYF. The chain links TRBV6-5 to TRBJ2-3; 8 bases are a match to TRBD1. With 4 bases clipped from V and 1 base from J, the junction kept 4 bases outside the gene matches. Germline V gene data show CDR1 as MNHEY and CDR2 as SVGAGI. The CDR3 is made up of 15 amino acids.

This clonotype has a handful of counts. The chain couples TRBV5-1 to TRBJ2-3; either TRBD1 or TRBD2 may fit D (5 bases each). V gave up 7 bases and J gave up 0 bases, with 12 bases separating them. The CDR3 spans 14 residues. The germline CDR1 and CDR2 sequences are SGHRS and YFSETQ. The CDR3, as DNA: TGCGCCAGCGCCGGGACGGGCAGCACAGATACGCAGTATTTT. This translates into CASAGTGSTDTQYF.

The J gene is TRBJ2-1, the V gene TRBV18, with D tentatively TRBD1 (7 bases). Germline CDR1 reads KGHSH; CDR2 reads LQKENI. The CDR3 covers 15 residues. The ends were cut back, 2 bases at V and 7 bases at J, with 15 bases in the middle. The DNA for the CDR3 is TGTGCCAGCTCACCATCAGGGGGGAATGTAAATGAGCAGTTCTTC. This translates into CASSPSGGNVNEQFF.

This chain uses TRBV19 with TRBJ2-3; D possibly matches TRBD1 or TRBD2 (5 bases each). Germline V lookup: CDR1 LNHDA, CDR2 SQIVND (reference sequence). There are 14 residues in the CDR3. V was clipped by 3 bases and J by 5 bases, with 12 bases between them. The CDR3 sequence: CASSIRDREDTQYF. The CDR3 nucleotides read TGTGCCAGTAGTATCCGGGACCGCGAAGATACGCAGTATTTT.

This clonotype showed up just a few times. The rearrangement uses TRBV12-3 or TRBV12-4 and TRBJ2-7, with 12 bases lining up with TRBD2. V shed 6 bases and J 7 bases; nucleotides not matched to a gene: 10. This CDR3 has 15 residues. The CDR3 sequence is CASRYRLAGVGEQYF. For the CDR3, the DNA is TGTGCCAGCAGATACCGACTAGCGGGGGTCGGGGAGCAGTACTTC.

This clonotype was observed at least ten times. The chain combines TRBV5-1 with TRBJ2-5; 7 bases map to TRBD2. The germline V gene has CDR1 SGHRS and CDR2 YFSETQ. V lost 0 bases, J lost 5 bases, and 4 bases stayed unmatched. The CDR3 covers 14 residues. The DNA for the CDR3 is TGCGCCAGCAGCTTGGGGCTCGGGGGGGAGACCCAGTACTTC. Its protein is CASSLGLGGETQYF.

Here the CDR3 reads CASNQAGLNTGELFF. For the CDR3, the DNA is TGTGCCAGCAACCAAGCGGGACTTAACACCGGGGAGCTGTTTTTT. The J gene is TRBJ2-2, the V gene TRBV12-3 or TRBV12-4; 7 bases are a match to TRBD2. The CDR3 runs to 15 residues. Trimming took 7 bases from V and 2 from J; bases not matched to a gene: 7.

This clonotype was seen at least ten times. J is TRBJ1-5 and V is TRBV4-3, with D possibly matching TRBD1 (5 bases). The CDR3 has 15 amino acids. Deletions cut 0 bases from V and 3 bases from J, with 9 bases between. Germline CDR1 is LGHNA and CDR2 is YSLEER. The CDR3 region is CASSQDPTVNQPQHF. Here the CDR3 DNA reads TGCGCCAGCAGCCAAGACCCGACAGTCAATCAGCCCCAGCATTTT.

This clonotype was detected only a few times. The chain carries TRBV30 and TRBJ1-1; D gene uncertain. Germline assignment: CDR1 GTSNPN and CDR2 SVGIG (reference sequence). The germline V and J ends were trimmed by 8 bases and 4 bases, with 14 bases remaining between them. CDR3 length: 12 residues. CDR3 bases: TGTGCCCATGAACAGCCGGGCACTGAAGCTTTCTTT. Translated: CAHEQPGTEAFF.

The chain has TRBV27 and TRBJ2-3; D remains unclear. Germline loops: CDR1 MNHEY, CDR2 SMNVEV (reference sequence). V gave up 5 bases and J gave up 2 bases, with 14 bases separating them. There are 15 residues in the CDR3. CDR3 loop: CASSTSPRVTDTQYF. DNA of the CDR3: TGTGCCAGCAGTACATCCCCTAGGGTCACAGATACGCAGTATTTT.

This clonotype was recorded a few times. The chain is built from TRBV21-1 and TRBJ2-2; whether TRBD1, the table's D call, matches the DNA was not checked. TRBV21-1 is noted as a pseudogene. The CDR3 consists of 15 residues. CDR3: CASSTRPLGTGELFF. CDR3 sequence (DNA): TGTGCCAGCAGCACACGCCCCCTGGGCACCGGGGAGCTGTTTTTT.

The chain recombines TRBV5-1 with TRBJ1-6; 8 nucleotides agree with TRBD1. CDR1 is SGHRS and CDR2 is YFSETQ in the germline V gene. The V segment lost 5 bases and the J segment 7 bases; nucleotides outside the gene matches: 5. The CDR3 extends over 14 amino acids. This CDR3 reads CASRLGQGNSPLHF. CDR3 sequence (DNA): TGCGCCAGCAGACTCGGACAGGGAAATTCACCCCTCCACTTT. Full variable domain (missing parts from reference TRBV5-1 and TRBJ1-6): KAGVTQTPRYLIKTRGQQVTLSCSPISGHRSVSWYQQTPGQGLQFLFEYFSETQRNKGNFPGRFSGRQFSNSRSEMNVSTLELGDSALYLCASRLGQGNSPLHFGNGTRLTVT.